Sequencing of this TCR beta chain was carried out in a study of blood T cell repertoires in COVID-19. Across the study: Sample material is recorded as cDNA or gDNA derived from T cells, B-cell-depleted T cells, or PBMCs.

The study recruited people aged roughly 18 to 89 years across more than 20 US areas. Cohort 3 recovery required two negative PCRs, clearance, or symptom resolution. This CDR3 spans 13 amino acids. TCRdb's table, derived via immunoSEQ multiplex PCR, lists solely in-frame clones and lacks some. The sample includes about 250,000 clones, 65% to 90% of them seen just once. This chain uses TRBV21-1 with TRBJ2-7; the listed D gene, TRBD1, was not tested against the DNA. TRBV21-1 is a pseudogene. The TCR comes from a man younger than 35 who had recovered from COVID-19. The sequencing input was PBMCs or T cells enriched from blood (not recorded which). CDR3 DNA sequence: TGTGCCAGCAGCGTCGGCAGGTCCCACGAGCAGTACTTC. It specifies CASSVGRSHEQYF.